This TCR beta chain was identified in a study of T cell repertoires in cytomegalovirus infection. At the level of the study: The public TCR beta signatures pointed to both CMV infection and matching HLA type. Study-wide findings and caveats: Accumulated public TCR beta family frequency recognized individuals carrying CMV together with the relevant HLA. HLA-C-restricted, CMV-specific TCR beta clonotypes were dominant ex vivo.

One entry per CDR3 protein, called by TCRdb with MiXCR from the reads. The repertoire includes fewer than 200,000 distinct CDR3 sequences, approximately 19% of them detected once, and just under 3% sits in the top ten. V was trimmed by 5 bases and J by 7 bases, leaving 17 bases between them. This CDR3 is 15 amino acids long. Per germline, CDR1 SEHNR and CDR2 FQNEAQ (reference sequence). A few counts support this clonotype. Its antigen is as yet unknown. The sequencing sample was made of PBMCs. The V call is TRBV7-9, the J call TRBJ1-4, with D possibly being TRBD1 (6 bases). This TCR was sampled from a human donor in good health (CMV status not recorded). Some clones in this sample may be carry-over from other donors' samples. CDR3 bases: TGTGCCAGCAGCCCCACGGGGGGGCTCGGTGAAAAACTGTTTTTT. Protein product: CASSPTGGLGEKLFF.